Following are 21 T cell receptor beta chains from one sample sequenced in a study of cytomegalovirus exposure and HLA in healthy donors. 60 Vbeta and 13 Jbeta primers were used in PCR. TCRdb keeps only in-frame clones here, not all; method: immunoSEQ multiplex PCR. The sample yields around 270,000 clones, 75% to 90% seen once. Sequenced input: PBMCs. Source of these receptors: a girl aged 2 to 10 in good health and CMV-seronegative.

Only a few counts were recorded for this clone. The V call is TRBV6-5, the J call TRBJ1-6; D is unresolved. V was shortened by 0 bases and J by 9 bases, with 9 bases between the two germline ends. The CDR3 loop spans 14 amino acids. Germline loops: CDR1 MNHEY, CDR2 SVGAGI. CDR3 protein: CASSYSNKLSPLHF. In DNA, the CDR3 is TGTGCCAGCAGTTACTCTAATAAGCTTTCACCCCTCCACTTT.

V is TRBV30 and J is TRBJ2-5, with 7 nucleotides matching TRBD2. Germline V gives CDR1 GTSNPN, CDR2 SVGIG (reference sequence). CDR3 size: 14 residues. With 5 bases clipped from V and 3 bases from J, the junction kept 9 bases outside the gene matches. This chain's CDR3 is CAWSSPRGEETQYF. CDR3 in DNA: TGTGCCTGGTCCTCCCCTCGGGGGGAAGAGACCCAGTACTTC.

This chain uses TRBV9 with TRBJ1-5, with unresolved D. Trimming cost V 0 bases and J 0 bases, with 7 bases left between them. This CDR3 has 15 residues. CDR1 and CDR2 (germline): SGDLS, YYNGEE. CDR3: CASSVGLDSNQPQHF. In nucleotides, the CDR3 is TGTGCCAGCAGCGTAGGGCTAGATAGCAATCAGCCCCAGCATTTT.

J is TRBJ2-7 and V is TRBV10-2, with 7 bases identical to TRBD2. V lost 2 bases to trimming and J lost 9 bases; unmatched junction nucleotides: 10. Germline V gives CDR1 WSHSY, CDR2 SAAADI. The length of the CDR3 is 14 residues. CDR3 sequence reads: CASSETPTSQVQYF. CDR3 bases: TGCGCCAGCAGTGAGACGCCGACTAGCCAAGTGCAGTACTTC.

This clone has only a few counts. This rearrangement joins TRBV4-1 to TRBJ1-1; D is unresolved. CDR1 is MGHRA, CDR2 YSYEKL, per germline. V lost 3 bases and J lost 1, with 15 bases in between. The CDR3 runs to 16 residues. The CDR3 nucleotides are TGCGCCAGCAGCCATCCCGGCCCTCCGGGGAACACTGAAGCTTTCTTT. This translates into CASSHPGPPGNTEAFF.

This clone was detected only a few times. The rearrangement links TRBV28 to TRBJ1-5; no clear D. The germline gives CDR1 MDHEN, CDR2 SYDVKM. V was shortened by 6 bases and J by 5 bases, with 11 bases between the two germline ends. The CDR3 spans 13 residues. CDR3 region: CASSPPIHQPQHF. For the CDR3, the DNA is TGTGCCAGCAGCCCCCCCATCCATCAGCCCCAGCATTTT.

CDR3 sequence reads: CASSFQRGGRYEQYF. CDR3 sequence (DNA): TGTGCCAGCAGTTTTCAGAGGGGGGGCCGTTACGAGCAGTACTTC. The chain couples TRBV28 to TRBJ2-7; possible D gene TRBD2, 7 bases. CDR3 length equals 15 residues. The V end was cut by 3 bases, the J end by 4 bases, with 16 bases between. Per germline, CDR1 MDHEN and CDR2 SYDVKM. Full variable domain (outside the CDR3, taken from reference TRBV28 and TRBJ2-7): DVKVTQSSRYLVKRTGEKVFLECVQDMDHENMFWYRQDPGLGLRLIYFSYDVKMKEKGDIPEGYSVSREKKERFSLILESASTNQTSMYLCASSFQRGGRYEQYFGPGTRLTVT.

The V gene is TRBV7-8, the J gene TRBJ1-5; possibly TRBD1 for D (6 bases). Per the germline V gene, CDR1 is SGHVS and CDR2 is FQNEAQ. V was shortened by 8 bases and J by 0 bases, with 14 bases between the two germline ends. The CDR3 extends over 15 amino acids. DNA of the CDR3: TGTGCCAGCGGCGGGGAGGGGGGTAGCAATCAGCCCCAGCATTTT. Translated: CASGGEGGSNQPQHF. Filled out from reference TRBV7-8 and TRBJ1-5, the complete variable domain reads GAGVSQSPRYKVAKRGQDVALRCDPISGHVSLFWYQQALGQGPEFLTYFQNEAQLDKSGLPSDRFFAERPEGSVSTLKIQRTQQEDSAVYLCASGGEGGSNQPQHFGDGTRLSIL.

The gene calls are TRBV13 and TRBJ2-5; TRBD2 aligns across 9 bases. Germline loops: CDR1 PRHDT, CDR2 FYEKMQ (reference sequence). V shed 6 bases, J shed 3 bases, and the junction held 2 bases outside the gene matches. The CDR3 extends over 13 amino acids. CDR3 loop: CASRGTSKETQYF. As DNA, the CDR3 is TGTGCCAGCAGAGGGACTAGCAAAGAGACCCAGTACTTC.

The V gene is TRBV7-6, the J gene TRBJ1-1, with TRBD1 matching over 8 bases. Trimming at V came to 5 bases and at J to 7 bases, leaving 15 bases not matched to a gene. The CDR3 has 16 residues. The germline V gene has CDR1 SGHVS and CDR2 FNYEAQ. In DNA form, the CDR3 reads TGTGCCAGCAGCCTAAGCGTCGCAGGGGGCGGAATTGAAGCTTTCTTT. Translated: CASSLSVAGGGIEAFF.

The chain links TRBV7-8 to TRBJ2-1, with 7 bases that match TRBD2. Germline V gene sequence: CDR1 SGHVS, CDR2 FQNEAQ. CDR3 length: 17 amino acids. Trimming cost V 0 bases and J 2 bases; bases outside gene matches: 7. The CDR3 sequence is CASSLAVVAGPYNEQFF. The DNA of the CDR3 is TGTGCCAGCAGCTTAGCGGTGGTAGCGGGTCCCTACAATGAGCAGTTCTTC.

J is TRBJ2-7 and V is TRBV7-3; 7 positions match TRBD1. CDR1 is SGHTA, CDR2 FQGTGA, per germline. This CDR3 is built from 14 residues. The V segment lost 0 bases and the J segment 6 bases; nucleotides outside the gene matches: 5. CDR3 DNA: TGTGCCAGCAGCTTAACCGGGACAGAGTTCGAGCAGTACTTC. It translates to CASSLTGTEFEQYF. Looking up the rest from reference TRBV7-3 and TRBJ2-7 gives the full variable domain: GAGVSQTPSNKVTEKGKYVELRCDPISGHTALYWYRQSLGQGPEFLIYFQGTGAADDSGLPNDRFFAVRPEGSVSTLKIQRTERGDSAVYLCASSLTGTEFEQYFGPGTRLTVT.

The CDR3 sequence is CASSRGWTSGGATDTQYF. In DNA, the CDR3 is TGTGCCAGCAGCCGAGGGTGGACTAGCGGGGGGGCCACAGATACGCAGTATTTT. The rearrangement uses TRBV14 and TRBJ2-3, with TRBD2 identical over 15 bases. This CDR3 contains 18 residues. The germline CDR1 and CDR2 sequences are SGHDN and FVKESK. V lost 4 bases, J lost 2 bases, and 7 bases stayed unmatched.

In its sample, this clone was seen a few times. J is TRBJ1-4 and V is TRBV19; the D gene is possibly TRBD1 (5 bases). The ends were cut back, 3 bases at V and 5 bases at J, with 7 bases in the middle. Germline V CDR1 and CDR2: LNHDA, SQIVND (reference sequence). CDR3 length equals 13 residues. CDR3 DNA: TGTGCCAGTAGTATTCGGGGGAATGAAAAACTGTTTTTT. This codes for CASSIRGNEKLFF.

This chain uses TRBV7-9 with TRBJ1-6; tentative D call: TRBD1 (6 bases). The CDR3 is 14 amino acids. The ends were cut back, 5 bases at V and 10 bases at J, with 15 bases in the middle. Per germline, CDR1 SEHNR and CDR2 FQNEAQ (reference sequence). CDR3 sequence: CASSPSDRRSPLHF. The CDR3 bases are TGTGCCAGCAGCCCTTCTGACAGGCGATCACCCCTCCACTTT.

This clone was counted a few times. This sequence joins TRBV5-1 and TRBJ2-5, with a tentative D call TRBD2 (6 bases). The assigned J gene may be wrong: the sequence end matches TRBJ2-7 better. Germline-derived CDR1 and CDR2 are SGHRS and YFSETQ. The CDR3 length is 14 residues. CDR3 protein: CASSFGGATYEQYF. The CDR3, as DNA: TGCGCCAGCAGCTTTGGAGGGGCAACCTACGAGCAGTACTTC.

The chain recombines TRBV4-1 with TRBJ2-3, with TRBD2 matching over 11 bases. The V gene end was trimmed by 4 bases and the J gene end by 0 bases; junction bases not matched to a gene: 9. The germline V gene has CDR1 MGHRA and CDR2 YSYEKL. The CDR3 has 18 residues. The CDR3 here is CASSPRLAGRTSTDTQYF. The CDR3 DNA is TGCGCCAGCAGCCCTCGACTAGCGGGGAGAACTAGCACAGATACGCAGTATTTT.

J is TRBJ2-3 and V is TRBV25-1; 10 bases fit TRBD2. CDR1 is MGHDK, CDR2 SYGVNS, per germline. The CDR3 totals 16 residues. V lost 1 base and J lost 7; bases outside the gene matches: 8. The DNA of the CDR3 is TGTGCCAGCAGTGAATTACGGACTAGCGGCGCTTATACGCAGTATTTT. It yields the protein CASSELRTSGAYTQYF.

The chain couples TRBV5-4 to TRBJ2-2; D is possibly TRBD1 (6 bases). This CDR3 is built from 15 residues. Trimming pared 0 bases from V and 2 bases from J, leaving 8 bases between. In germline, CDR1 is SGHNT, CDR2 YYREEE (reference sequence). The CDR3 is CASSLGGRNTGELFF. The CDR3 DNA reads TGTGCCAGCAGCTTGGGGGGGCGAAACACCGGGGAGCTGTTTTTT.

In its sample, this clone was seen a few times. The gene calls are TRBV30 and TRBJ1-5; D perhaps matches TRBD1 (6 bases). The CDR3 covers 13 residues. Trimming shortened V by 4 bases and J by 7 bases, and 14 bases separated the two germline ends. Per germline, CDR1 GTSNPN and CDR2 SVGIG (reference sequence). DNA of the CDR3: TGTGCCTGGACGAAACAGGGAAGCCAGCCCCAGCATTTT. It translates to CAWTKQGSQPQHF. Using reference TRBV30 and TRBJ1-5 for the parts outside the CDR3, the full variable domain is SQTIHQWPATLVQPVGSPLSLECTVEGTSNPNLYWYRQAAGRGLQLLFYSVGIGQISSEVPQNLSASRPQDRQFILSSKKLLLSDSGFYLCAWTKQGSQPQHFGDGTRLSIL.

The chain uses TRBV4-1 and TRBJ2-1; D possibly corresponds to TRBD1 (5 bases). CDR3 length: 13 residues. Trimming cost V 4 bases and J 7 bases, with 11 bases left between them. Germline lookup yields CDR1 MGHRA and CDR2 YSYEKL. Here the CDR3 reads CASSPPRENEQFF. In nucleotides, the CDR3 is TGCGCCAGCAGCCCTCCCAGGGAAAATGAGCAGTTCTTC.